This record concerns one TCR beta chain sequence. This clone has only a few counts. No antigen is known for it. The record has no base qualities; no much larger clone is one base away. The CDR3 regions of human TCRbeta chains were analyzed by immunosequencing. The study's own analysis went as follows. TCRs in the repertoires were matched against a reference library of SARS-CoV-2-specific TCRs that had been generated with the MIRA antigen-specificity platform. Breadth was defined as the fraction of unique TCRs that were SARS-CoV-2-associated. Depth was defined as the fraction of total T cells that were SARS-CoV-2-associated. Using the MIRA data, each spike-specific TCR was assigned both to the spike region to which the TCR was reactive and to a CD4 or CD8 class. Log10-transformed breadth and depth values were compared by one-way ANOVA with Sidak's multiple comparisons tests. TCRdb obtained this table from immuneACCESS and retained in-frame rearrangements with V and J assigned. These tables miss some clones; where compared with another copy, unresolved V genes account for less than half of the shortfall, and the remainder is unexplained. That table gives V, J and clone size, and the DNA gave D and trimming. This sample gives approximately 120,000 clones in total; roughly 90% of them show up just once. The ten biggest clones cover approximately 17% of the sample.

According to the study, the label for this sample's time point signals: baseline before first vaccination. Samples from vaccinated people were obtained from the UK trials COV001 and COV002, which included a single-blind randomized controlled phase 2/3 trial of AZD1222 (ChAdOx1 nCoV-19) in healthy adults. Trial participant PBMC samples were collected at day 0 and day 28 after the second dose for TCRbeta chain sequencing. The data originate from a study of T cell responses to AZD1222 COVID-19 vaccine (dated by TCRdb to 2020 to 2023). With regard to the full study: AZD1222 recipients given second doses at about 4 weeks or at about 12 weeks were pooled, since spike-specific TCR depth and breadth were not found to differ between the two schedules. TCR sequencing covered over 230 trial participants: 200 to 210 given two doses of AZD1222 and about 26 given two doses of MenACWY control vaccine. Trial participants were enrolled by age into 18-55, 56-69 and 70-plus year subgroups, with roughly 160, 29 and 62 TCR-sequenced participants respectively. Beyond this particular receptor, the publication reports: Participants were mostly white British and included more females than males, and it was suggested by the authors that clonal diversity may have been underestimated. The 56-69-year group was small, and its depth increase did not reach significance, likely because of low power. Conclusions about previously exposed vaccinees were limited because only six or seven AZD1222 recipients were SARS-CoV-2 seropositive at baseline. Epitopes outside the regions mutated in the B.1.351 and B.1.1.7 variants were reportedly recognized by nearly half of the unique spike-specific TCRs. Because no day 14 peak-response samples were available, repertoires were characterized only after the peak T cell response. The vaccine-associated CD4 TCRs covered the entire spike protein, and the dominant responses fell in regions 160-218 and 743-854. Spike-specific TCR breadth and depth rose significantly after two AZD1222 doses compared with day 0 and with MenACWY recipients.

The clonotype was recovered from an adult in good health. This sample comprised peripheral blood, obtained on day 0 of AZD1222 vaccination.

The DNA sequence reads TGTGCCAGTAGCACCTACTCCGGGACCCTTACGGAGCAGTTCTTC. This translates into CASSTYSGTLTEQFF. This receptor chain uses TRBV19 and TRBJ2-1; the D gene is tentatively TRBD1 or TRBD2, each matching 5 bases. V gives up 6 bases and J gives up 10 bases, and the segment between their germline ends measures 22 bases. CDR1 and CDR2 are drawn from the germline V gene (reference sequence): LNHDA, SQIVND. The CDR3 runs 15 amino acids, cysteine and phenylalanine included. Just CDR3 DNA is preserved here, 45 bases in frame from base 1. When the CDR3 is completed using the reference TRBV19 and TRBJ2-1 genes on either side, the full variable domain is DGGITQSPKYLFRKEGQNVTLSCEQNLNHDAMYWYRQDPGQGLRLIYYSQIVNDFQKGDIAEGYSVSREKKESFPLTVTSAQKNPTAFYLCASSTYSGTLTEQFFGPGTRLTVL.